This is a list of T cell receptor beta chains from one sample in a study of blood T cell repertoires in COVID-19. The data were produced by immunoSEQ multiplex PCR, yet TCRdb's version contains in-frame clones alone and is incomplete. The repertoire consists of about 140,000 clones, with 84% occurring once and the leading ten covering approximately 3.9%. Sequenced input: peripheral blood. These TCRs come from a woman between 55 and 75 years old with acute or convalescent COVID-19. CDR3s include the opening cysteine and the closing phenylalanine or tryptophan. Rows may omit the clone size; those that give it use once, few, many or a size class.

abundance	v_gene	j_gene	CDR3aa
NA	TRBV19	TRBJ2-2	CASMRGTANTGELFF
NA	TRBV2	TRBJ2-5	CASIRDRGSETQYF
few	TRBV2	TRBJ2-3	CASSLGLALYTQYF
NA	TRBV21-1	TRBJ1-5	CASSEGLFEGIVQPQHF
NA	TRBV11-3	TRBJ2-7	CASSFLAGGLYEQYF
NA	TRBV20-1	TRBJ1-3	CSASDTGVHSGNTIYF
few	TRBV7-2	TRBJ2-7	CASSYSASGAYEQYF
NA	TRBV4-1	TRBJ2-1	CASSRGAGGEQFF
NA	TRBV29-1	TRBJ2-5	CSVGAETQYF
NA	TRBV5-4	TRBJ2-2	CASSLSLAGGSTGELFF
NA	TRBV28	TRBJ2-1	CASIQMGGEQFF
once	TRBV27	TRBJ1-1	CASSAHRNYMNTEAFF
NA	TRBV6-5	TRBJ1-6	CASSYAGSPLHF
NA	TRBV4-1	TRBJ1-2	CASSQDLNRVAYGYTF
NA	TRBV3-1/TRBV3-2	TRBJ1-2	CASSPVSRTGDYGYTF
NA	TRBV21-1	TRBJ1-1	CASKGAVTNTEAFF
NA	TRBV7-2	TRBJ1-2	CASSLDSGANYGYTF
NA	TRBV2	TRBJ1-6	CASSGSSPLHF
NA	TRBV28	TRBJ2-7	CASRSPGQGLYEQYF
NA	TRBV9	TRBJ1-3	CASSGAGTGLISGNTIYF
NA	TRBV18	TRBJ1-1	CASSPTGWGRAFF
NA	TRBV28	TRBJ2-5	CASRTSGRSQETQYF
few	TRBV7-9	TRBJ2-1	CASRRLAGLHTRDYNEQFF
NA	TRBV9	TRBJ1-4	CASSVGTTNEKLFF
NA	TRBV3-1/TRBV3-2	TRBJ1-2	CASSSNTRSYGYTF
NA	TRBV6-5	TRBJ1-1	CASSPREGGWTEAFF
NA	TRBV7-2	TRBJ2-3	CASSLVAGGPGDTQYF
NA	TRBV5-1	TRBJ2-1	CASSWPGGVNEQFF
NA	TRBV4-3	TRBJ1-5	CASSQELAGRQPQHF
NA	TRBV3-1/TRBV3-2	TRBJ2-1	CASSRGLGIGSYNEQFF
NA	TRBV3-1/TRBV3-2	TRBJ1-1	CASSQGGIEAFF
NA	TRBV19	TRBJ2-7	CASSITAGSVEQYF
NA	TRBV18	TRBJ2-2	CASSPPIGGANTGELFF
NA	TRBV28	TRBJ2-3	CASSLGEGGSTDTQYF
NA	TRBV5-1	TRBJ1-1	CASSPRTGWEAFF
few	TRBV28	TRBJ1-4	CASSSGQRNEKLFF
few	TRBV12-5	TRBJ1-5	CASGQGSNQPQHF
NA	TRBV3-1/TRBV3-2	TRBJ2-7	CASSQPTAPKQYF
NA	TRBV3-1/TRBV3-2	TRBJ2-5	CASSQLDRGERETQYF
NA	TRBV6-5	TRBJ2-2	CASRTPPGVTGELFF
NA	TRBV5-6	TRBJ2-1	CASSLERLDPYNEQFF
NA	TRBV15	TRBJ1-1	CATSSYRGDTEAFF
NA	TRBV28	TRBJ2-6	CASREPGANVLTF
NA	TRBV4-3	TRBJ2-1	CASSPLANEGNEQFF
NA	TRBV7-6	TRBJ1-2	CASSQIEGAHYGYTF